The clone carrying this T cell receptor beta chain was found a few times. The target antigen is unknown. Gene names are the mouse ones. The CDR3 is cut off 3 residues early in the read; its end comes from the germline J gene. The sample originates from a study of CD8+ T cells in alopecia areata. Study background: Skin from roughly 6-12-month-old C3H/HeJ graft donors with spontaneous alopecia went to approximately 6-10-week-old female C3H/HeJ mice. Findings and caveats of the study: The study found higher clonality in lesional than normal scalp, especially in alopecia totalis/universalis. Scalp sample data also include resident alphabeta T cells from normal skin.

The authors sorted pooled cutaneous lymph node cells using CD4, CD8alpha, NKG2D, NKG2ACE and other markers. Extraction of RNA preceded its reverse transcription into cDNA, which served as the sequencing template. Sequencing used immunoSEQ multiplex PCR; TCRdb keeps in-frame clones, though not all of them. The data list 200,000 to 300,000 clones, none observed once; 0.9% to 1.5% falls to the top ten. Germline loops: CDR1 NNHNN, CDR2 SYGAGS (reference sequence). The CDR3 covers 13 residues. Between the trimmed V and J ends, which lost 2 bases and 6 bases, there was a span of 6 bases. The rearrangement joins TRBV13-2 to TRBJ1-6; D remains ambiguous. TRBJ1-6 is flagged as an ORF with uncertain function. The source of this sequence is a C3H/HeJ mouse with alopecia areata. For this strain, the MHC haplotype corresponds to H2-k. Sequenced input: CD4+ T cells sorted from a lymph node. CDR3 DNA, as far as it was read: TGTGCCAGCGGTGACATAATTAATTCGCCC. It encodes CASGDIINSP. The CDR3, in full, reads CASGDIINSPLYF.